This T cell receptor beta chain was documented in a study of technical replicates of blood from several donors. Using immunoSEQ multiplex PCR, the repertoire was profiled, and TCRdb retains in-frame clones only, with some absent. The sample holds about 97,000 clones, just under 95% seen once. This clone has just one count. There are 15 residues in the CDR3. The ends lost 3 bases at V and 5 bases at J; junction bases unmatched: 5. Per germline, CDR1 SEHNR and CDR2 FQNEAQ (reference sequence). The sequence was obtained from a human donor in good health. The sequenced material came from T cells isolated from PBMCs. This chain uses TRBV7-9 with TRBJ2-1; TRBD2 matches at 9 bases. The CDR3 nucleotides are TGTGCCAGCAGCTTGCTGGCTAGCGGGAACAATGAGCAGTTCTTC. Protein: CASSLLASGNNEQFF.